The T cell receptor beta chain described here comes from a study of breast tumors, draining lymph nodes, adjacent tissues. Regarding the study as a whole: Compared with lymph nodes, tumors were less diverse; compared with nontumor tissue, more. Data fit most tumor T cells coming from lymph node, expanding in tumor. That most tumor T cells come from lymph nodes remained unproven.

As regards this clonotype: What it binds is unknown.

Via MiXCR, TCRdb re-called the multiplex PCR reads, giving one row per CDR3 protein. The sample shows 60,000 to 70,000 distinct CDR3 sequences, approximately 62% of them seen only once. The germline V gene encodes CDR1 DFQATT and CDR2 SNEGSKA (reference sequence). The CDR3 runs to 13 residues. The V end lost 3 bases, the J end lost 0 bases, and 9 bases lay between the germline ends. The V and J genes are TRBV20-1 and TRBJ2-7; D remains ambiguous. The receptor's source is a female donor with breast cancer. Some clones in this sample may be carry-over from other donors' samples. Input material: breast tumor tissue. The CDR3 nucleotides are TGCAGTGCTAGGCCGGAAAGCTCCTACGAGCAGTACTTC. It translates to CSARPESSYEQYF.